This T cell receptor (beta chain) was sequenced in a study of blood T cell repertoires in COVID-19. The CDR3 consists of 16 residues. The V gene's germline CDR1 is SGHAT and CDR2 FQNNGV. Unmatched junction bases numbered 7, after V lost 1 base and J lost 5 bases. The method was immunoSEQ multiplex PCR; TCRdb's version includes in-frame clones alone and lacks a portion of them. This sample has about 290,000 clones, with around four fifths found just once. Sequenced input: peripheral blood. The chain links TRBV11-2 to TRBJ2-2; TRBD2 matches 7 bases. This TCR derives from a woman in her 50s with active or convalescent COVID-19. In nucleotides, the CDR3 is TGTGCCAGCAGCTTAGGAGGACTAGGGGAAACCGGGGAGCTGTTTTTT. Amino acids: CASSLGGLGETGELFF. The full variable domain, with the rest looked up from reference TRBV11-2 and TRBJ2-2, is EAGVAQSPRYKIIEKRQSVAFWCNPISGHATLYWYQQILGQGPKLLIQFQNNGVVDDSQLPKDRFSAERLKGVDSTLKIQPAKLEDSAVYLCASSLGGLGETGELFFGEGSRLTVL.